This T cell receptor (beta chain) was recorded in a study of high-grade serous ovarian cancer treatment subgroups. Study-level findings and limits: TCR clonal relatedness correlated positively with neoantigen level. The analyses considered CDR3 and ignored CDR1 and CDR2. Same-patient tumor repertoires overlapped at about 0.095 to 0.8; different patients barely overlapped.

After removal of 7 bases from V and 5 bases from J, the junction contained 11 bases not matched to a gene. CDR1 is MDHEN and CDR2 is SYDVKM in the germline V gene. CDR3 length equals 16 residues. Libraries were prepared by immunoSEQ multiplex PCR; TCRdb keeps only in-frame clonotypes and omits some of them. The sample holds roughly 8,000 clones; 72% are singletons and the top ten take approximately 5.8%. Tumor tissue was taken before any definitive surgery or chemotherapy was given. As to this clone: Antigen: not known.

This receptor was identified in a human donor with high-grade serous ovarian cancer. Sequencing was performed on tumor tissue. This chain uses TRBV28 with TRBJ2-1; 10 bases are a match to TRBD2. DNA of the CDR3: TGTGCCAGCACCCTAGCGGGAGCCTCTAGAAACAATGAGCAGTTCTTC. Protein sequence: CASTLAGASRNNEQFF.